The 25 T cell receptor beta chains below all came from one sample that was sequenced in a study of T cell responses to AZD1222 COVID-19 vaccine. TCRdb's copy holds only in-frame clones and misses some; the assay was immunoSEQ multiplex PCR. The table includes approximately 140,000 clones, about 92% detected once. Material: peripheral blood, obtained on day 0 of MenACWY control vaccination. These receptors were obtained from an adult in good health.

The gene calls are TRBV7-3 and TRBJ1-6, with 7 bases identical to TRBD1. Germline assignment: CDR1 SGHTA and CDR2 FQGTGA. V lost 4 bases and J lost 7; bases outside the gene matches: 1. The CDR3 loop spans 13 amino acids. The CDR3 region is CASSSQGNSPLHF. CDR3 coding DNA: TGTGCCAGCAGCTCACAGGGGAATTCACCCCTCCACTTT.

CDR3 in DNA: TGCGCCAGCAGCCAAGATTTTCGGGGCTTTTATGGCTACACCTTC. Its protein product is CASSQDFRGFYGYTF. The chain uses TRBV4-3 and TRBJ1-2; weak D call: TRBD1 (5 bases). Germline V gene sequence: CDR1 LGHNA, CDR2 YSLEER. The CDR3 runs 15 residues. V shed 0 bases and J shed 5 bases, with 13 bases lying between them.

V and J are TRBV19 and TRBJ1-4; D remains unclear. The germline V gene encodes CDR1 LNHDA and CDR2 SQIVND (reference sequence). CDR3 size: 14 residues. V was pared by 4 bases and J by 1 base, with 7 bases between. CDR3 DNA: TGTGCCAGTAGTACTCCGGGAACTAATGAAAAACTGTTTTTT. This gives the protein CASSTPGTNEKLFF.

This clone came up once. The J gene is TRBJ2-5, the V gene TRBV13; 8 bases line up with TRBD1. Looked up from germline, CDR1 is PRHDT and CDR2 is FYEKMQ (reference sequence). V lost 8 bases and J lost 0; bases outside the gene matches: 8. The CDR3 has 15 residues. Here the CDR3 DNA reads TGTGCCAGCCAAGAGTTCAGGGGGCACCAAGAGACCCAGTACTTC. Translating it yields CASQEFRGHQETQYF.

The genes are TRBV6-6 and TRBJ1-1; D might be TRBD1 (5 bases). Germline-derived CDR1 and CDR2 are MNHNY and SVGAGI (reference sequence). The CDR3 sequence is 14 residues long. V shed 2 bases and J shed 8 bases, with 15 bases lying between them. This CDR3 reads CASSYGAPGIEAFF. The CDR3, as DNA: TGTGCCAGCAGTTACGGGGCCCCAGGGATCGAAGCTTTCTTT.

This chain links TRBV29-1 with TRBJ1-1; TRBD1 agrees at 9 bases. Germline trimming cut 6 bases from V and 0 bases from J; bases unmatched to any gene: 2. Germline V gene lookup returns CDR1 SQVTM and CDR2 ANQGSEA. This CDR3 contains 13 residues. DNA of the CDR3: TGCAGCGTCAGGACAGGGGTGAACACTGAAGCTTTCTTT. This translates into CSVRTGVNTEAFF.

V usage is TRBV5-4 and J usage is TRBJ1-2; TRBD1 matches at 8 bases. Trimming cost V 2 bases and J 5 bases; bases outside gene matches: 8. From germline, CDR1 is SGHNT and CDR2 YYREEE (reference sequence). This CDR3 has 15 amino acids. This chain's CDR3 is CASSFGPTGGYGYTF. The CDR3 nucleotides are TGTGCCAGCAGCTTTGGTCCCACAGGGGGGTATGGCTACACCTTC.

The genes are TRBV5-1 and TRBJ1-3, with D possibly TRBD1 on 5 matching bases. This CDR3 region has 14 residues. CDR1 and CDR2 from the germline V gene are SGHRS and YFSETQ. V lost 4 bases to trimming and J lost 6 bases, with 14 bases between them. The CDR3 nucleotides are TGCGCCAGCAGCCTCGACAGCGCCCTAAACACCATATATTTT. It yields the protein CASSLDSALNTIYF.

The genes are TRBV12-3 or TRBV12-4 and TRBJ2-3; TRBD1 matches 9 bases. V lost 6 bases and J lost 10; bases outside the gene matches: 5. The length of the CDR3 is 12 residues. The CDR3 reads CASRNTGGAQYF. As DNA, the CDR3 is TGTGCCAGCAGAAATACAGGGGGCGCGCAGTATTTT.

CDR3 sequence: CASSSRDRLAKNIQYF. CDR3 DNA: TGTGCCAGTAGTTCCCGGGACAGACTAGCCAAAAACATTCAGTACTTC. The V call is TRBV19, the J call TRBJ2-4, with 7 bases lining up with TRBD1. The CDR3 runs 16 residues. The junction had 7 bases not matched to a gene; V was cut back by 5 bases and J by 0 bases. Germline V gives CDR1 LNHDA, CDR2 SQIVND (reference sequence).

In its sample, this clone was seen once. The gene calls are TRBV5-1 and TRBJ2-3, with 7 bases fitting TRBD2. V shed 7 bases, J shed 0 bases, and the junction held 5 bases outside the gene matches. Germline CDR1 SGHRS, CDR2 YFSETQ. The CDR3 loop spans 14 amino acids. For the CDR3, the DNA is TGCGCCAGCCAGCGGGGAGGGAGCACAGATACGCAGTATTTT. Amino acids: CASQRGGSTDTQYF.

The chain carries TRBV10-3 and TRBJ1-1; tentative D call: TRBD1 (5 bases). The CDR3 is made up of 16 amino acids. V was trimmed by 2 bases and J by 7 bases, leaving 20 bases between them. Germline-derived CDR1 and CDR2 are ENHRY and SYGVKD. CDR3 amino acids: CAISESFGTEALEAFF. As DNA, the CDR3 is TGTGCCATCAGTGAGAGCTTCGGGACCGAGGCCCTTGAAGCTTTCTTT.

The rearrangement uses TRBV19 and TRBJ1-4; D call uncertain. Per the germline V gene, CDR1 is LNHDA and CDR2 is SQIVND (reference sequence). Trimming shortened V by 5 bases and J by 0 bases, and 10 bases separated the two germline ends. The CDR3 covers 15 residues. The CDR3 DNA sequence: TGTGCCAGTAGTTTTCTCGCCTCAACTAATGAAAAACTGTTTTTT. Translating gives CASSFLASTNEKLFF. Full variable domain (missing parts from reference TRBV19 and TRBJ1-4): DGGITQSPKYLFRKEGQNVTLSCEQNLNHDAMYWYRQDPGQGLRLIYYSQIVNDFQKGDIAEGYSVSREKKESFPLTVTSAQKNPTAFYLCASSFLASTNEKLFFGSGTQLSVL.

This chain connects TRBV7-3 to TRBJ2-2, with D perhaps TRBD1 or TRBD2 (5 bases each). Trimming took 3 bases from V and 1 from J, leaving 9 bases between them. The germline CDR1 and CDR2 sequences are SGHTA and FQGTGA. The CDR3 is 15 residues long. This chain's CDR3 is CASSFGAGNTGELFF. DNA of the CDR3: TGTGCCAGCAGCTTTGGGGCGGGGAACACCGGGGAGCTGTTTTTT.

CDR3 bases: TGTGCCAGTAGTATGCGAAGGGAGGATGACTATGGCTACACCTTC. Its protein is CASSMRREDDYGYTF. The genes are TRBV19 and TRBJ1-2; D gene uncertain. Germline CDR1 is LNHDA and CDR2 is SQIVND (reference sequence). CDR3 length equals 15 residues. V was clipped by 3 bases and J by 3 bases, with 14 bases between them.

The chain combines TRBV7-9 with TRBJ1-6; TRBD1 might be the D (6 bases). The CDR3 sequence is 13 residues long. Germline loops: CDR1 SEHNR, CDR2 FQNEAQ (reference sequence). Trimming removed 3 bases at V and 14 bases at J, with 14 bases between. CDR3 nucleotide sequence: TGTGCCAGCAGCTTTTCAACACAGGGCACCCTCCACTTT. Protein: CASSFSTQGTLHF.

This clone showed up just a few times. The J gene is TRBJ2-7, the V gene TRBV3-1 (or the pseudogene TRBV3-2), with D hard to call. V dropped 0 bases and J dropped 7 bases, with 10 bases sitting between them. This CDR3 spans 13 amino acids. Germline V lookup: CDR1 LGHDT, CDR2 YNNKEL (reference sequence). The CDR3 nucleotides are TGTGCCAGCAGCCAAGATCTCGAAGAAGAGCAGTACTTC. Residues: CASSQDLEEEQYF.

This sequence joins TRBV28 and TRBJ1-2, with TRBD1 matching 12 bases. Germline values: CDR1 MDHEN, CDR2 SYDVKM. Trimming took 6 bases from V and 7 from J; bases not matched to a gene: 9. This CDR3 is 15 amino acids long. The CDR3, as DNA: TGTGCCAGCAGACCCGGGACAGGGGGCTCGGGTGGCTACACCTTC. Protein sequence: CASRPGTGGSGGYTF.

CDR3 bases: TGTGGATGGGGGGGCATGAACACTGAAGCTTTCTTT. Encoded protein: CGWGGMNTEAFF. This chain links TRBV5-6 with TRBJ1-1; D is possibly TRBD1 (6 bases). Germline V CDR1 and CDR2: SGHDT, YYEEEE. The length of the CDR3 is 12 residues.

This chain connects TRBV2 to TRBJ2-2, with TRBD1 matching over 7 bases. Trimming cost V 8 bases and J 1 base; bases outside gene matches: 4. CDR3 length equals 14 residues. The germline CDR1 and CDR2 sequences are SNHLY and FYNNEI. CDR3 coding DNA: TGTGCCAGCCGAGGGACAGTGAACACCGGGGAGCTGTTTTTT. Amino acid sequence: CASRGTVNTGELFF.

The V call is TRBV7-2, the J call TRBJ1-4, with 11 bases that match TRBD1. With V trimmed by 8 bases and J by 1 base, 9 bases remained unmatched. CDR3 length equals 17 residues. Germline loops: CDR1 SGHTA, CDR2 FQGNSA. The CDR3 DNA is TGTGCCAGCTCGGGGGACAGGGGGAAGGAAACTAATGAAAAACTGTTTTTT. This translates into CASSGDRGKETNEKLFF.

This chain connects TRBV5-1 to TRBJ2-3; 7 nucleotides line up with TRBD1. There are 16 residues in the CDR3. After removal of 0 bases from V and 2 bases from J, the junction contained 6 bases not matched to a gene. CDR1 and CDR2 (germline): SGHRS, YFSETQ. CDR3 nucleotides: TGCGCCAGCAGCTTGGGACAGGGACCGGTCACAGATACGCAGTATTTT. This encodes CASSLGQGPVTDTQYF.

The chain couples TRBV19 to TRBJ1-2; a weak D match, TRBD1 (5 bases). This CDR3 has 14 residues. V lost 6 bases and J lost 5, with 16 bases in between. Germline CDR1 LNHDA, CDR2 SQIVND (reference sequence). The CDR3 here is CASSPGTEAYGYTF. CDR3 nucleotide sequence: TGTGCCAGTAGCCCCGGGACGGAGGCTTATGGCTACACCTTC.

This clone was found once. The chain employs TRBV27 and TRBJ1-4; D remains unclear. There are 12 residues in the CDR3. The V end was cut by 4 bases, the J end by 4 bases, with 4 bases between. Germline assignment: CDR1 MNHEY and CDR2 SMNVEV (reference sequence). CDR3 amino acids: CASSSLNEKLFF. DNA of the CDR3: TGTGCCAGCAGTTCCCTTAATGAAAAACTGTTTTTT.

In regard to this clone: The same CDR3 can be traced to other DNA sequences in this sample. This chain uses TRBV28 with TRBJ1-1, with D hard to call. V lost 5 bases and J 1 base, leaving 11 bases between the germline ends. The germline V gene encodes CDR1 MDHEN and CDR2 SYDVKM. The CDR3 totals 14 residues. The chain's CDR3 is CASSPGGENTEAFF. The CDR3 DNA reads as TGTGCCAGCAGTCCAGGTGGAGAGAACACTGAAGCTTTCTTT.